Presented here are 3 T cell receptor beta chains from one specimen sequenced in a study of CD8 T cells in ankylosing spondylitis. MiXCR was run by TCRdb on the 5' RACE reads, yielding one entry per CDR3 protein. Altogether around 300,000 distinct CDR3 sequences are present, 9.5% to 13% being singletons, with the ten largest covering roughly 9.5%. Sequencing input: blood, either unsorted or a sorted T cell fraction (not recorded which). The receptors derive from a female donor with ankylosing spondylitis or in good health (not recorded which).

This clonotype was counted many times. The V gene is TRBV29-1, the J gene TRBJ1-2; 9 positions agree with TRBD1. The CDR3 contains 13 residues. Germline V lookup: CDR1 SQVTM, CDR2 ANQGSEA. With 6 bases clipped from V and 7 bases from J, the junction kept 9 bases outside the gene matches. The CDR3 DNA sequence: TGCAGCGTCACGGGACAGGGATCGGGTGGCTACACCTTC. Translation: CSVTGQGSGGYTF.

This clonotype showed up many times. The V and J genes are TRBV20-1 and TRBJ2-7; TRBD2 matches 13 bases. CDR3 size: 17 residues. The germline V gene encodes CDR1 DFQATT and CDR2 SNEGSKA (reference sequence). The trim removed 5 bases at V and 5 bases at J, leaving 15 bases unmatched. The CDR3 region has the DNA TGCAGTGCTCCTCGATACCCATGGACTAGCGGGGGCGACGAGCAGTACTTC. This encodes CSAPRYPWTSGGDEQYF.

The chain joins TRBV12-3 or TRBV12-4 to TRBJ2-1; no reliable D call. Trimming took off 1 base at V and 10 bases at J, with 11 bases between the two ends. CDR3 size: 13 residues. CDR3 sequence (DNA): TGTGCCAGCAGTTTAGGGCAAGGGCTAGAGCAGTTCTTC. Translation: CASSLGQGLEQFF.